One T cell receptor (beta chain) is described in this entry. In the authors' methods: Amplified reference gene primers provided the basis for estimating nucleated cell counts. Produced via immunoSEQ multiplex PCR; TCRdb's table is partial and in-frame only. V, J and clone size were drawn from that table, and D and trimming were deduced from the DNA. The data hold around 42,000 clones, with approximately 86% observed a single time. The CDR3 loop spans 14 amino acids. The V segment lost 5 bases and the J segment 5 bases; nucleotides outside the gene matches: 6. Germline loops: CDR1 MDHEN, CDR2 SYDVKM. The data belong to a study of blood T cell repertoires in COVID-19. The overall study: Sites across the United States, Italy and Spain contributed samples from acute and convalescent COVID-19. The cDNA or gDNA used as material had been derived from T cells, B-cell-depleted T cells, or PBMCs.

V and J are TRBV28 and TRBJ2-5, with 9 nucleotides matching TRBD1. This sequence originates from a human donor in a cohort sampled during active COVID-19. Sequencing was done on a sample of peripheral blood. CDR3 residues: CASSQQGAGETQYF. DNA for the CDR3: TGTGCCAGCAGTCAACAGGGGGCGGGGGAGACCCAGTACTTC.